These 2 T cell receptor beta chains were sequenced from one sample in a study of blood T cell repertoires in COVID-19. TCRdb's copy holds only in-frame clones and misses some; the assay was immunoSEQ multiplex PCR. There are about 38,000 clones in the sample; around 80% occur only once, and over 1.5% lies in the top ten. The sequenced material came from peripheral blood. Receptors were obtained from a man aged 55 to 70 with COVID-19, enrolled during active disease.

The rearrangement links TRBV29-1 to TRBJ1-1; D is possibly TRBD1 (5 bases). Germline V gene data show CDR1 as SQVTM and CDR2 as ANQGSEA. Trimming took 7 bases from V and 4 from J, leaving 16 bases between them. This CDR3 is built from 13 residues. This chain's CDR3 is CSAREGSGTEAFF. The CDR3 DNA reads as TGCAGCGCCAGGGAAGGTTCGGGCACTGAAGCTTTCTTT.

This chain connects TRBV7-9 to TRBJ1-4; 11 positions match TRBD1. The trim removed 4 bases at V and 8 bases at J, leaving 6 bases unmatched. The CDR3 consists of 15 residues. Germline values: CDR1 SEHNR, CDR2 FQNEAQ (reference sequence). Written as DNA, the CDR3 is TGTGCCAGCAGCTACTCCGGGACAGGGGGAGAAAAACTGTTTTTT. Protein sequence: CASSYSGTGGEKLFF.